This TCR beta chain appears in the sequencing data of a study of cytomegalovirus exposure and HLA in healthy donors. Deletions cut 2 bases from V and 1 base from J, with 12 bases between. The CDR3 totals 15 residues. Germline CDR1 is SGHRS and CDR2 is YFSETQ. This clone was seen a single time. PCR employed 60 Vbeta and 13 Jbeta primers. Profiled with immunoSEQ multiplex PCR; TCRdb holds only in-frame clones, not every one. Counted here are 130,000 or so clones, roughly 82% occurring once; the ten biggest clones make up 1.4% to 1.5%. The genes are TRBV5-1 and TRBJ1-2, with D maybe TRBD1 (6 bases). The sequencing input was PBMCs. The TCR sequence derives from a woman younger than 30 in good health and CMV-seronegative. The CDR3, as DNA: TGCGCCAGCAGCTTAGGGGACACAAATAACTATGGCTACACCTTC. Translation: CASSLGDTNNYGYTF.